The following is a T cell receptor beta chain sequence with its context. The sample is drawn from a study of blood T cell repertoires in COVID-19. Whole-study context: Acute and convalescent COVID-19 samples came from the United States, Italy and Spain. T cells, B-cell-depleted T cells, or PBMCs supplied cDNA or gDNA.

Trimming at V came to 4 bases and at J to 6 bases, leaving 3 bases not matched to a gene. This CDR3 has 14 amino acids. Germline lookup yields CDR1 SEHNR and CDR2 FQNEAQ (reference sequence). Authors' processing steps: Estimation of nucleated cell counts was performed using reference gene primer amplification. Assay used: immunoSEQ multiplex PCR; TCRdb lists only in-frame clones, some missing. That table gives V, J and clone size, and the DNA gave D and trimming. The sample has 40,000 to 50,000 clones; around 87% are singletons. The sequence was obtained from a human donor in a cohort sampled during active COVID-19. Sequencing input: peripheral blood. This chain uses TRBV7-9 with TRBJ1-4; TRBD1 aligns across 9 bases. In nucleotides, the CDR3 is TGTGCCAGCAGCTCCTGGGACAGGGATGAAAAACTGTTTTTT. This codes for CASSSWDRDEKLFF.